Below are 30 T cell receptor beta chains sequenced from a single sample in a study of T cells in Graves' hyperthyroidism and ophthalmopathy. It was RNA transcripts that yielded the amplified TCR beta CDR3 regions. The HTBI primer set served for first-round RT-PCR of the TCR CDR3. TCRdb recomputed calls from the multiplex PCR reads with MiXCR, one row per CDR3 protein. The table includes a few hundred thousand distinct CDR3 sequences, around 50% detected once. The sample was peripheral blood or thyroid tissue (not recorded which). The origin of the receptors is an adult woman with Graves' disease, either hyperthyroidism or ophthalmopathy (not recorded which).

The rearrangement links TRBV15 to TRBJ2-5; possibly TRBD2 for D (6 bases). The CDR3 length is 15 residues. Germline values: CDR1 LNHNV, CDR2 YYDKDF (reference sequence). Between the trimmed V and J ends, which lost 5 bases and 4 bases, there was a span of 17 bases. The CDR3 bases are TGTGCCACCAGCTCCAGAGGAGGGCCGGGAGAGACCCAGTACTTC. Translating gives CATSSRGGPGETQYF.

V and J are TRBV6-5 and TRBJ1-1, with 10 bases matching TRBD1. V lost 2 bases to trimming and J lost 1 base; unmatched junction nucleotides: 4. Germline loops: CDR1 MNHEY, CDR2 SVGAGI. The CDR3 is 16 amino acids. CDR3 loop: CASSYGQGVENTEAFF. The CDR3 coding sequence is TGTGCCAGCAGTTACGGACAGGGGGTAGAGAACACTGAAGCTTTCTTT.

The gene calls are TRBV20-1 and TRBJ2-5; 9 positions match TRBD2. Germline V gene lookup returns CDR1 DFQATT and CDR2 SNEGSKA (reference sequence). The V gene end was trimmed by 5 bases and the J gene end by 2 bases; junction bases not matched to a gene: 3. CDR3 length: 13 amino acids. The DNA for the CDR3 is TGCAGTGCTCCAGCGGGAGGACAAGAGACCCAGTACTTC. It encodes CSAPAGGQETQYF.

In its sample, this clonotype was seen a few times. The rearrangement joins TRBV7-2 to TRBJ2-2; D is perhaps TRBD2 (5 bases). Germline values: CDR1 SGHTA, CDR2 FQGNSA. This CDR3 spans 13 amino acids. Trimming cost V 6 bases and J 5 bases, with 10 bases left between them. The CDR3, as DNA: TGTGCCAGCAGAGATCCGGGGACCGGGGAGCTGTTTTTT. This translates into CASRDPGTGELFF.

This chain connects TRBV24-1 to TRBJ2-2; 7 bases are a match to TRBD1. Germline CDR1 and CDR2: KGHDR and SFDVKD. This CDR3 has 15 amino acids. V lost 2 bases, J lost 7 bases, and 6 bases stayed unmatched. CDR3 in amino acids: CATSDSSTGHGELFF. The DNA of the CDR3 is TGTGCCACCAGTGATTCATCGACAGGGCACGGGGAGCTGTTTTTT.

This clonotype was counted at least ten times. This chain links TRBV7-2 with TRBJ2-5; D remains unclear. The CDR3 runs to 13 residues. Trimming took off 5 bases at V and 4 bases at J, with 11 bases between the two ends. Per germline, CDR1 SGHTA and CDR2 FQGNSA. This CDR3 is CASSKSIVETQYF. DNA for the CDR3: TGTGCCAGCAGCAAATCAATCGTAGAGACCCAGTACTTC.

This clonotype was detected only a few times. J is TRBJ1-1 and V is TRBV29-1, with unresolved D. V lost 8 bases to trimming and J lost 4 bases, with 20 bases between them. Per germline, CDR1 SQVTM and CDR2 ANQGSEA. The length of the CDR3 is 14 residues. The CDR3 DNA reads as TGCAGCATTTGGGCGGAGGCGCGTAGCACTGAAGCTTTCTTT. This translates into CSIWAEARSTEAFF.

J is TRBJ1-1 and V is TRBV4-2; possibly TRBD1 for D (6 bases). V lost 1 base, J lost 6 bases, and 24 bases lay in between. The CDR3 length is 18 residues. Per the germline V gene, CDR1 is LGHNA and CDR2 is YNFKEQ. CDR3 nucleotide sequence: TGTGCCAGCAGCCAAGGGTGGGACATTGGGCTCTCGGTCCCTGAAGCTTTCTTT. It specifies CASSQGWDIGLSVPEAFF.

This rearrangement joins TRBV7-8 to TRBJ1-4; D perhaps matches TRBD1 (5 bases). Per the germline V gene, CDR1 is SGHVS and CDR2 is FQNEAQ. V lost 5 bases to trimming and J lost 0 bases, with 10 bases between them. CDR3 length: 15 amino acids. The CDR3 is CASSPLRATNEKLFF. Here the CDR3 DNA reads TGTGCCAGCAGCCCACTCAGGGCAACTAATGAAAAACTGTTTTTT.

With respect to this clonotype: The CDR3 does not close with the conserved phenylalanine or tryptophan, likely indicating a read error. Because the CDR3's place on the DNA is in doubt, the DNA is left out and the CDR3 is given as listed by TCRdb. The chain links TRBV6-1 to TRBJ1-4. The germline V gene encodes CDR1 MNHNS and CDR2 SASEGT. The CDR3 sequence runs 8 residues, both termini included. CDR3 loop: CASSVEMT.

The table lists this clonotype with a few counts. The chain recombines TRBV7-9 with TRBJ1-5, with D maybe TRBD1 (5 bases). In germline, CDR1 is SEHNR, CDR2 FQNEAQ (reference sequence). The CDR3 contains 17 residues. The V gene lost 6 bases and the J gene lost 1 base, with 19 bases spanning the gap. CDR3 residues: CASSMGLTGRSNQPQHF. For the CDR3, the DNA is TGTGCCAGCAGTATGGGACTGACCGGGAGGAGCAATCAGCCCCAGCATTTT.

CDR3 nucleotide sequence: TGCAGTGCCGCTCTCCGTGGTGAAAAACTGTTTTTT. The encoded protein is CSAALRGEKLFF. V and J are TRBV20-1 and TRBJ1-4; D not resolved. The germline V gene encodes CDR1 DFQATT and CDR2 SNEGSKA (reference sequence). The CDR3 is 12 residues long. Trimming stripped 6 bases from V and 7 bases from J, with 12 bases between.

This clonotype was detected many times. The J gene is TRBJ1-4, the V gene TRBV6-2 or TRBV6-3; D is undetermined. Between the trimmed V and J ends, which lost 5 bases and 12 bases, there was a span of 10 bases. Germline values: CDR1 MNHEY, CDR2 SVGEGT. The CDR3 contains 11 residues. This CDR3 is CASSNGRELFF. The CDR3 DNA is TGTGCCAGCAGTAACGGACGGGAACTGTTTTTT.

The chain links TRBV7-8 to TRBJ2-6; 9 bases line up with TRBD1. Unmatched junction bases numbered 13, after V lost 5 bases and J lost 5 bases. Germline-derived CDR1 and CDR2 are SGHVS and FQNEAQ. CDR3 size: 18 residues. CDR3 coding DNA: TGTGCCAGCAGCCGTGTTGGACAGGGGTCTCGCTGGGCCAACGTCCTGACTTTC. It yields the protein CASSRVGQGSRWANVLTF. The variable domain in full, with the rest retrieved from reference TRBV7-8 and TRBJ2-6, is GAGVSQSPRYKVAKRGQDVALRCDPISGHVSLFWYQQALGQGPEFLTYFQNEAQLDKSGLPSDRFFAERPEGSVSTLKIQRTQQEDSAVYLCASSRVGQGSRWANVLTFGAGSRLTVL.

A note on this clonotype: No conserved phenylalanine or tryptophan is present at the end of the CDR3, so a read error is the likely explanation. The chain couples TRBV20-1 to TRBJ2-7, with 8 bases that match TRBD2. This CDR3 region has 14 residues. The J segment lost 4 bases and the V segment lost 5 bases, leaving 10 bases of the junction unmatched. Per germline, CDR1 DFQATT and CDR2 SNEGSKA (reference sequence). CDR3 DNA: TGCAGTGCTGGCCCGAGCGGGAGTGGGTACGAGCAGTACCTC. Protein sequence: CSAGPSGSGYEQYL.

The V call is TRBV7-9, the J call TRBJ2-5; 11 bases are a match to TRBD1. The better agreement between TRBJ2-7 and the DNA end casts doubt on the J call. This CDR3 contains 16 residues. Germline CDR1 SEHNR, CDR2 FQNEAQ (reference sequence). The CDR3 loop reads CASSVVRDRGFYEQYF. CDR3 sequence (DNA): TGTGCCAGCAGCGTTGTCCGGGACAGGGGGTTCTACGAGCAGTACTTC.

The chain combines TRBV7-8 with TRBJ2-7; D remains ambiguous. The CDR3 spans 14 residues. Germline assignment: CDR1 SGHVS and CDR2 FQNEAQ. Trimming shortened V by 2 bases and J by 2 bases, and 10 bases separated the two germline ends. Written as DNA, the CDR3 is TGTGCCAGCAGCTTAAATACTTATGCCTACGAGCAGTACTTC. Translating gives CASSLNTYAYEQYF.

This clonotype occurred many times. The chain is built from TRBV4-3 and TRBJ1-1, with 7 bases that match TRBD1. This CDR3 is 14 amino acids long. Germline-derived CDR1 and CDR2 are LGHNA and YSLEER. After removal of 2 bases from V and 3 bases from J, the junction contained 3 bases not matched to a gene. For the CDR3, the DNA is TGCGCCAGCAGCCAATCTGACAGGGACACTGAAGCTTTCTTT. As protein: CASSQSDRDTEAFF.

This clonotype was recorded at least ten times. This chain joins TRBV29-1 and TRBJ2-7; D possibly corresponds to TRBD2 (5 bases). This CDR3 region has 13 residues. V was pared by 2 bases and J by 4 bases, with 12 bases between. Germline CDR1 and CDR2: SQVTM and ANQGSEA. The CDR3 bases are TGCAGCGTTGAAAGGGTCGGAGGTTACGAGCAGTACTTC. Translating gives CSVERVGGYEQYF.

This clonotype has a single count. The junction and the germline gene differ at one end; a read error may be behind it. DNA of the CDR3: TGTGCCGGCAGTGAAGGAACCAGGGGCGGCTACGAGCAGTACTTC. Protein sequence: CAGSEGTRGGYEQYF. This rearrangement joins TRBV2 to TRBJ2-7, with a possible D match to TRBD1 (6 bases). Germline CDR1 reads SNHLY; CDR2 reads FYNNEI. CDR3 length: 15 amino acids.

This clonotype appeared many times. J is TRBJ1-4 and V is TRBV29-1; D not resolved. Germline CDR1 SQVTM, CDR2 ANQGSEA. Trimming stripped 4 bases from V and 3 bases from J, with 12 bases between. This CDR3 region has 14 residues. CDR3 sequence: CSVGGGSSNEKLFF. Written as DNA, the CDR3 is TGCAGCGTTGGGGGAGGCTCTTCTAATGAAAAACTGTTTTTT.

V is TRBV29-1 and J is TRBJ1-1, with D unclear. The CDR3 length is 12 residues. The germline CDR1 and CDR2 sequences are SQVTM and ANQGSEA. With 8 bases removed from V and 3 bases from J, the gap between germline ends came to 13 bases. This CDR3 reads CSLASEYTEAFF. CDR3 nucleotides: TGCAGCTTGGCCTCGGAATACACTGAAGCTTTCTTT.

The rearrangement links TRBV10-3 to TRBJ1-2, with D maybe TRBD1 (5 bases). The CDR3 extends over 16 amino acids. V was shortened by 2 bases and J by 4 bases, with 17 bases between the two germline ends. Germline V gene data show CDR1 as ENHRY and CDR2 as SYGVKD. The CDR3 loop reads CAISEAYNRDLYGYTF. The CDR3 bases are TGTGCCATCAGTGAGGCGTACAATCGGGACCTCTATGGCTACACCTTC.

This clonotype was observed many times. The chain recombines TRBV20-1 with TRBJ1-2; D possibly corresponds to TRBD1 (5 bases). Trimming pared 6 bases from V and 5 bases from J, leaving 10 bases between. This CDR3 has 11 residues. CDR1 and CDR2 from the germline V gene are DFQATT and SNEGSKA (reference sequence). CDR3 sequence reads: CSAGTFYGYTF. For the CDR3, the DNA is TGCAGTGCGGGGACTTTTTATGGCTACACCTTC.

This clonotype was counted many times. This chain connects TRBV29-1 to TRBJ2-5; no clear D. Trimming shortened V by 4 bases and J by 7 bases, and 16 bases separated the two germline ends. The CDR3 extends over 13 amino acids. The germline V gene encodes CDR1 SQVTM and CDR2 ANQGSEA. CDR3 sequence (DNA): TGCAGCGTTGGCCCCCTCGAACCCGGGACCCAGTACTTC. It is translated as CSVGPLEPGTQYF.

As regards this clonotype: The conserved final phenylalanine or tryptophan is absent from the CDR3, which likely points to a read error. The limits of the CDR3 on the DNA are not certain, so only TCRdb's listed CDR3 is given. V gene TRBV7-6 combines with J gene TRBJ1-6. CDR1 is SGHVS and CDR2 is FNYEAQ in the germline V gene. The CDR3 has 10 amino acids, counting both end residues. The CDR3 sequence is CASSLPRTSS.

The rearrangement joins TRBV6-5 to TRBJ2-7; tentatively, D is TRBD1 (5 bases). The J call may be in error: the DNA end matches TRBJ2-1 better. The CDR3 is made up of 11 amino acids. Germline V gives CDR1 MNHEY, CDR2 SVGAGI. The CDR3 DNA is TGTGCCAGCAGTTACTGGGGCAAGCAGTTCTTC. As protein: CASSYWGKQFF.

V gene TRBV2 combines with J gene TRBJ2-7; D call uncertain. The CDR3 loop spans 14 amino acids. The germline gives CDR1 SNHLY, CDR2 FYNNEI. Trimming removed 5 bases at V and 3 bases at J, with 14 bases between. The chain's CDR3 is CASSLGQSDYEQYF. The CDR3 bases are TGTGCCAGCAGTTTAGGGCAGTCTGACTACGAGCAGTACTTC. Supplemented by reference TRBV2 and TRBJ2-7, the full variable domain reads EPEVTQTPSHQVTQMGQEVILRCVPISNHLYFYWYRQILGQKVEFLVSFYNNEISEKSEIFDDQFSVERPDGSNFTLKIRSTKLEDSAMYFCASSLGQSDYEQYFGPGTRLTVT.

The rearrangement links TRBV7-3 to TRBJ2-5; 8 bases fit TRBD1. The CDR3 has 15 residues. Germline-derived CDR1 and CDR2 are SGHTA and FQGTGA. J was trimmed by 5 bases and V by 4 bases; bases with no gene match: 9. CDR3 DNA: TGTGCCAGCAGCTCCCGGACAGGGAGCGCGGAGACCCAGTACTTC. Its translation is CASSSRTGSAETQYF.

This clonotype has at least ten counts. The rearrangement joins TRBV7-2 to TRBJ1-6; TRBD1 is a possible D gene (6 bases). Germline-derived CDR1 and CDR2 are SGHTA and FQGNSA. Between the trimmed V and J ends, which lost 1 base and 1 base, there was a span of 11 bases. The CDR3 loop spans 17 amino acids. CDR3 nucleotides: TGTGCCAGCAGCTTAGGGGGGGCCAGGTCCTATAATTCACCCCTCCACTTT. This gives the protein CASSLGGARSYNSPLHF.